This T cell receptor beta chain was retrieved from a study of chemoradiotherapy in HPV16-positive cancers. Overall study: Candidate HPV-specific T-cell clones and common TCR motifs came from functional assays in a couple of HPV16-positive patients.

General study results and limits: Only a couple of HPV16-positive patients supplied the functional HPV-specificity definition.

TCRdb keeps only in-frame clones here, not all; method: immunoSEQ multiplex PCR. The table shows 1,500 to 2,000 clones, with roughly 82% occurring only once. With regard to this clone: The antigen remains undetermined.

The specimen comprised tumor tissue, sampled from a patient who underwent chemoradiotherapy. This sequence originates from a human donor with HPV-associated anogenital cancer.

The CDR3 region has the DNA TGCGCCAGCAGGGCTAGCGGGGGCACAGATACGCAGTATTTT. It codes for CASRASGGTDTQYF. The rearrangement links TRBV5-1 to TRBJ2-3, with 9 bases lining up with TRBD2. CDR1 SGHRS and CDR2 YFSETQ come from the germline V gene. The J segment lost 1 base and the V segment lost 5 bases, leaving 2 bases of the junction unmatched. The CDR3 covers 14 residues.